This entry concerns a single TCR beta chain. This clone has a single count. Its recognized antigen is unknown. No base quality information exists; no much larger clone differs at one position. Patients with a history of autoimmune disease or receiving systemic immunosuppression were excluded from the trial. Peripheral blood for TCR sequencing was collected from all dose cohorts at baseline, on cycle 4 day 1, and on cycle 7 day 1. The samples were taken from a phase I, first-in-human, multicenter, open-label dose-escalation trial of ivuxolimab. Adults with locally advanced or metastatic head and neck squamous cell, hepatocellular, melanoma or renal cell carcinoma were enrolled in the trial. Before TCR sequencing, CD4+ T cells and CD8+ T cells from peripheral blood were sorted into separate populations. Genomic DNA was extracted from sorted cells for sequencing of the TCRbeta CDR3 region. The immunoSEQ Assay was used to sequence the TCRbeta CDR3 regions. Here the immuneACCESS table is served through TCRdb, limited to in-frame sequences with V and J called. Missing clones are a known gap in these copies; in checked studies unresolved V genes cover under half, and the rest lacks a known reason. For this sample the table gives 40,000 to 60,000 clones, of which about 81% were detected only once. The ten most abundant clones make up around 7.8% of the sample.

This sample stems from a study of OX40 agonist ivuxolimab in advanced cancers. A note on the overall study: Ivuxolimab was a fully human IgG2 agonistic monoclonal antibody targeting the costimulatory receptor OX40 (CD134). Intravenous ivuxolimab was administered to patients every 2 weeks at six dose levels: 0.01, 0.1, 0.3, 1.5, 3 and 10 mg/kg. Of the approximately 50 dose-escalation patients, hepatocellular carcinoma was present in roughly 19, melanoma in around 15, renal cell carcinoma in 9 and head and neck cancer in 9. In the dose-escalation cohort, 82.7% of patients were male, and the mean age was around 60 years, with a range of about 20 to 90. Prior anti-PD-1, anti-PD-L1 or anti-CTLA-4 therapy was permitted, and approximately 42% of dose-escalation patients had received checkpoint inhibitors. Partial responses were achieved by three dose-escalation patients, of whom one had hepatocellular carcinoma and two had cutaneous melanoma. The purpose of peripheral TCRbeta sequencing was to test whether ivuxolimab changed TCR sequence diversity and led to clonal T-cell expansion. The monotherapy dose-escalation portion (N = 52 patients) of the phase I ivuxolimab trial is reported in the paper.

Results and caveats for the whole study, not just this receptor: At doses of 0.1 to 3.0 mg/kg, clonal expansion of both CD4+ and CD8+ blood T cells was observed from baseline to week 6. In the 0.1-3.0 mg/kg groups, partial responders had among the lowest normalized peripheral clonal expansion, particularly in CD8+ T cells. Low levels of normalized T-cell clonal expansion were also shown by some nonresponding patients. On average, CD8+ T cells showed more expanded clones than CD4+ T cells after ivuxolimab. The antigen specificity of the clonally expanded peripheral T cells was not determined.

The receptor was isolated from an adult with an advanced solid tumor such as melanoma, head and neck, liver or kidney cancer. The starting material was CD4+ or CD8+ T cells sorted from blood, obtained in a trial of the OX40 agonist ivuxolimab.

Read as DNA, the sequence is TGTGCCATCAGCGGAACAGGGGCGACGAACACTGAAGCTTTCTTT. It is translated as CAISGTGATNTEAFF. The chain was built from TRBV10-3 and TRBJ1-1, and 7 junctional nucleotides match TRBD1. Spanning cysteine to phenylalanine, the CDR3 consists of 15 amino acids. CDR3 DNA is the only sequence kept; it has 45 bases, read in frame from the first base. The germline V gene sets CDR1 to ENHRY and CDR2 to SYGVKD. Trimming accounts for 6 bases at V and 1 base at J, while the number of junction bases matched to no gene is 8.